This TCR beta chain was captured by sequencing in a study of beta chain features in type 1 diabetes. Looking at the study overall: Across all samples, some 110 million sorted cells were examined.

General observations from the study: Type 1 diabetes patients showed a moderate but significant shortening of TCRB CDR3s in all four CD4+ subsets. PCR might preferentially amplify shorter templates, equally in patients and controls. Diminished insertions and augmented deletions at VDJ junctions characterized type 1 diabetes patients.

V shed 0 bases, J shed 8 bases, and the junction held 5 bases outside the gene matches. This CDR3 has 14 amino acids. CDR1 and CDR2 from the germline V gene are SGDLS and YYNGEE. This clone was observed a few times. Its antigen is unknown. Isolated RNA was reverse transcribed in full, so expressed TCRB transcripts were sequenced. Here immunoSEQ multiplex PCR was the method, and the copy in TCRdb shows in-frame clones only, minus some. The sample holds 50,000 to 70,000 clones, approximately 52% seen once. All sorted populations exceeded 98% purity. The sequencing input was Tregs from blood. The source of this sequence is a middle-aged woman with type 1 diabetes. The chain uses TRBV9 and TRBJ2-4, with 7 bases lining up with TRBD2. The CDR3 bases are TGTGCCAGCAGCGTAGGTCAGCGGGGAGACATTCAGTACTTC. It codes for CASSVGQRGDIQYF.